This entry is about one T cell receptor (beta chain). The data derive from a study of response to subunit inactivated influenza vaccine. TCRdb redid the calling of the RT-PCR reads with MiXCR, one entry per CDR3 protein. Of 800,000 or so distinct CDR3 sequences in the sample, around 20% were seen once. The CDR3 has 19 residues. Germline loops: CDR1 LGHNA, CDR2 YNFKEQ. The J segment lost 2 bases and the V segment lost 0 bases, leaving 13 bases of the junction unmatched. The specimen comprised PBMCs from blood, sampled roughly 5 days after vaccination. The chain uses TRBV4-2 and TRBJ2-7; 10 nucleotides line up with TRBD2. The TCR comes from a man between 50 and 59 years old who received an inactivated influenza vaccine. CDR3 sequence (DNA): TGTGCCAGCAGCCAAGACCAACCCTTGCTAGCGGGAGAGACCTACGAGCAGTACTTC. It codes for CASSQDQPLLAGETYEQYF.